The rows below give T cell receptor beta chains drawn from one sample of a study of blood T cell repertoires in COVID-19. Profiling relied on immunoSEQ multiplex PCR, and the TCRdb table lists in-frame clones only, not all of them. The sample has about 230,000 clones; roughly 80% are singletons. Specimen: peripheral blood. These receptors all stem from a woman between 50 and 59 years old with acute or convalescent COVID-19. Each CDR3 is given with its conserved first and last residue. D genes are given only for firm matches. Expanded clones are given a class, and other clones once, few, many or no size at all.

d_call	v_call	clone_size	j_call	cdr3_aa	cdr3_nt
TRBD1	TRBV6-2/TRBV6-3	-	TRBJ2-7	CASSLPSGTGPYEQYF	TGTGCCAGCAGTCTTCCCTCCGGGACAGGTCCCTACGAGCAGTACTTC
-	TRBV11-2	-	TRBJ2-7	CASSLVGGSGSPYEQYF	TGTGCCAGCAGCTTAGTCGGCGGGTCAGGTAGCCCCTACGAGCAGTACTTC
-	TRBV5-1	-	TRBJ2-2	CASQPGNTGELFF	TGCGCGAGCCAACCCGGGAACACCGGGGAGCTGTTTTTT
TRBD1	TRBV9	-	TRBJ2-7	CASSETGGPAYEQYF	TGTGCCAGCAGCGAAACAGGGGGGCCTGCCTACGAGCAGTACTTC
TRBD1	TRBV10-2	-	TRBJ1-2	CASSESGTGYGYTF	TGCGCCAGCAGTGAGTCCGGGACAGGCTATGGCTACACCTTC
-	TRBV6-2/TRBV6-3	few	TRBJ2-7	CASSYGQTSYEQYF	TGTGCCAGCAGTTACGGGCAGACGAGCTACGAGCAGTACTTC
-	TRBV2	-	TRBJ2-5	CASLKDYPQETQYF	TGTGCCAGCCTTAAGGACTACCCTCAAGAGACCCAGTACTTC
TRBD2	TRBV7-2	-	TRBJ2-5	CASSFGKAGGRGETQYF	TGTGCCAGCAGCTTCGGGAAAGCGGGAGGGCGAGGGGAGACCCAGTACTTC
TRBD2	TRBV10-3	once	TRBJ2-5	CAISEGFAGGQETQYF	TGTGCCATCAGTGAGGGTTTTGCGGGGGGCCAAGAGACCCAGTACTTC
-	TRBV5-1	-	TRBJ1-6	CASSLSQGPRRNSPLHF	TGCGCCAGCAGCTTGAGTCAGGGGCCGCGCCGTAATTCACCCCTCCACTTT
TRBD1	TRBV4-1	-	TRBJ1-4	CASSSNPGGAGADEKLFF	TGCGCCAGCAGCTCAAACCCAGGGGGCGCTGGGGCCGATGAAAAACTGTTTTTT
-	TRBV20-1	-	TRBJ1-4	CSASVGVDEKLFF	TGCAGTGCTAGTGTAGGGGTTGATGAAAAACTGTTTTTT
-	TRBV10-3	-	TRBJ1-6	CAISEGQGYSPLHF	TGTGCCATCAGTGAGGGGCAGGGTTATTCACCCCTCCACTTT
-	TRBV28	-	TRBJ1-3	CASTPGQGSGNTIYF	TGTGCCAGCACCCCAGGCCAGGGATCTGGAAACACCATATATTTT
TRBD1	TRBV27	-	TRBJ1-1	CASSLDRGMNTEAFF	TGTGCCAGCAGTTTAGACAGGGGGATGAACACTGAAGCTTTCTTT
TRBD2	TRBV3-1/TRBV3-2	-	TRBJ2-4	CASSQMGGSKNIQYF	TGTGCCAGCAGCCAGATGGGGGGGTCCAAAAACATTCAGTACTTC
TRBD2	TRBV19	-	TRBJ2-1	CASSPAGGLILFF	TGTGCCAGTAGTCCAGCGGGGGGTCTTATTCTGTTCTTC
-	TRBV7-9	-	TRBJ1-2	CASSPTQGVNGYTF	TGTGCCAGCAGCCCGACGCAGGGCGTGAATGGCTACACCTTC
TRBD1	TRBV5-6	-	TRBJ1-2	CASRPTGATNYGYTF	TGTGCCAGCAGACCGACAGGGGCGACGAACTATGGCTACACCTTC
-	TRBV19	-	TRBJ2-2	CASSPRTAGTGELFF	TGTGCCAGTAGTCCGAGGACAGCCGGCACCGGGGAGCTGTTTTTT
-	TRBV3-1/TRBV3-2	-	TRBJ2-7	CASSQGRGGYEQYF	TGTGCCAGCAGCCAAGGTAGAGGGGGTTACGAGCAGTACTTC
TRBD1	TRBV6-6	-	TRBJ2-5	CASRRTGKQETQYF	TGTGCCAGCAGACGGACAGGGAAACAAGAGACCCAGTACTTC
-	TRBV9	-	TRBJ2-4	CASSLRGPEAKNIQYF	TGTGCCAGCAGCCTCAGAGGGCCCGAAGCCAAAAACATTCAGTACTTC
TRBD1	TRBV7-9	-	TRBJ1-2	CASSLEDRGGYTF	TGTGCCAGCAGCTTGGAGGACAGGGGTGGCTACACCTTC
-	TRBV5-1	-	TRBJ2-5	CASSLAQGYETQYF	TGCGCCAGCAGCTTGGCCCAGGGTTATGAGACCCAGTACTTC
-	TRBV4-2	-	TRBJ1-6	CASSLTGYNSPLHF	TGTGCCAGCAGCCTTACAGGTTATAATTCACCCCTCCACTTT
TRBD1	TRBV18	-	TRBJ1-1	CASSPNPGGSSTEAFF	TGTGCCAGCTCACCAAATCCAGGGGGATCGAGCACTGAAGCTTTCTTT
TRBD1	TRBV5-4	-	TRBJ2-5	CASSVDRSRQETQYF	TGTGCCAGCAGCGTGGACAGGAGCCGCCAAGAGACCCAGTACTTC
TRBD1	TRBV30	few	TRBJ1-6	CAWKGDSYNSPLHF	TGTGCCTGGAAGGGGGACAGCTATAATTCACCCCTCCACTTT
TRBD2	TRBV7-3	-	TRBJ2-2	CASSLDVGLAAGELFF	TGTGCCAGCAGCTTAGATGTGGGACTAGCAGCCGGGGAGCTGTTTTTT
-	TRBV5-1	-	TRBJ1-5	CASSQDSLNQPQHF	TGCGCCAGCAGCCAGGACAGCCTCAATCAGCCCCAGCATTTT
-	TRBV4-3	-	TRBJ1-6	CASSQDLSSPLHF	TGCGCCAGCAGCCAAGATCTGTCTTCACCCCTCCACTTT